This T cell receptor (beta chain) was obtained from a study of spatial heterogeneity in lung cancer. For the study at large: Consistent detection of more beta-chain than alpha-chain sequences was observed. An average of more than ten raw reads was observed per unique TCR and UMI combination.

Trimming cost V 3 bases and J 0 bases; bases outside gene matches: 5. Looked up from germline, CDR1 is DFQATT and CDR2 is SNEGSKA (reference sequence). CDR3 size: 15 residues. Time point in this sample: sample taken at primary tumor resection. Frozen PBMC, nontumor lung or tumor provided whole RNA, which was sequenced unsorted. A total of roughly 72 untreated early-stage non-small cell lung cancer patients served as donors. This clonotype rates as medium-sized. This beta chain turned up in a library designed for alpha chains; as an off-target read, its abundance says little. Every TCR cDNA molecule carried a tag that served as a unique molecular identifier. TCRdb ran MiXCR on the 5' RACE reads and lists one entry per CDR3 protein. The table lists about 13,000 distinct CDR3 sequences, roughly 5.2% of them singletons.

The gene calls are TRBV20-1 and TRBJ2-3, with 8 nucleotides matching TRBD2. Sequenced material: lung tumor tissue, taken at surgery. The receptor was derived from a human donor with early-stage non-small cell lung cancer. For the CDR3, the DNA is TGCAGTGCTAGGATTTCTAGCGGGAGCACAGATACGCAGTATTTT. It encodes CSARISSGSTDTQYF.